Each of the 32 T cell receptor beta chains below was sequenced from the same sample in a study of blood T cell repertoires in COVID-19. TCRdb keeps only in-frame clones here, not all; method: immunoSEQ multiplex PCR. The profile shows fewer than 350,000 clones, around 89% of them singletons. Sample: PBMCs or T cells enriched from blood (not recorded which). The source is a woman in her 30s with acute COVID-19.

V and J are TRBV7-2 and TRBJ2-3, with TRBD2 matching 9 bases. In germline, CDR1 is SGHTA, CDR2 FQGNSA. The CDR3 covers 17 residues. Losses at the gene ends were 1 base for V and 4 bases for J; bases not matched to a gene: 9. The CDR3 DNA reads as TGTGCCAGCAGCTTAGGGGCGTCTAGCGGGACAGCAGATACGCAGTATTTT. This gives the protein CASSLGASSGTADTQYF.

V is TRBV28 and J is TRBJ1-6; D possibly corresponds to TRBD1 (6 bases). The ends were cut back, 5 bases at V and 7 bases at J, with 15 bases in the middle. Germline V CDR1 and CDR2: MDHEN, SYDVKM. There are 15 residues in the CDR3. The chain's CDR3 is CASSPTDRKNSPLHF. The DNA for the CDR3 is TGTGCCAGCAGTCCGACGGACAGAAAGAATTCACCCCTCCACTTT.

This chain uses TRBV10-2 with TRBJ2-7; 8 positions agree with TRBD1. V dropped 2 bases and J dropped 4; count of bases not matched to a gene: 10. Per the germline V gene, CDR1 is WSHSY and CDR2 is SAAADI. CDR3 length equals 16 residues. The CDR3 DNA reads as TGCGCCAGCAGTGAGCCCGGACAGGGATTAGGGTACGAGCAGTACTTC. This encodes CASSEPGQGLGYEQYF.

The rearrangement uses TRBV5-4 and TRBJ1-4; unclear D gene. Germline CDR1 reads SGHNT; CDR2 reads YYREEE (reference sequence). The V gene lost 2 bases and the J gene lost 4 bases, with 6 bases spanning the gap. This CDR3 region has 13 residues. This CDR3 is CASSLAHNEKLFF. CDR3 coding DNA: TGTGCCAGCAGCTTAGCTCATAATGAAAAACTGTTTTTT.

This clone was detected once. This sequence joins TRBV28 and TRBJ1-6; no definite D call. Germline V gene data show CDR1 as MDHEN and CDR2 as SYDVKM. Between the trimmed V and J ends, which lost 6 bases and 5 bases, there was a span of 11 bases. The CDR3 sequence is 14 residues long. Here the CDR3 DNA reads TGTGCCAGCAGGGAGGTAGCTCATAATTCACCCCTCCACTTT. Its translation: CASREVAHNSPLHF.

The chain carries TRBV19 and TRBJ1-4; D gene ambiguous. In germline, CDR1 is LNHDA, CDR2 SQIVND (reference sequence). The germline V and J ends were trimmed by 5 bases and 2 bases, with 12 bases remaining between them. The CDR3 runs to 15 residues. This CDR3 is CASSSSRRTNEKLFF. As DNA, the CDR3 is TGTGCCAGTAGTTCGTCCAGGAGGACTAATGAAAAACTGTTTTTT.

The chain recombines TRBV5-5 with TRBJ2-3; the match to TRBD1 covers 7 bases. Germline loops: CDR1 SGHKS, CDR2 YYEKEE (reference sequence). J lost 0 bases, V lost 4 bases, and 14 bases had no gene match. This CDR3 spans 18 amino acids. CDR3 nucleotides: TGTGCCAGCAGCGTTCCGGGACAGTCCCATCCTAGCACAGATACGCAGTATTTT. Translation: CASSVPGQSHPSTDTQYF. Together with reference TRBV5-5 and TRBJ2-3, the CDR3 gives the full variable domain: DAGVTQSPTHLIKTRGQQVTLRCSPISGHKSVSWYQQVLGQGPQFIFQYYEKEERGRGNFPDRFSARQFPNYSSELNVNALLLGDSALYLCASSVPGQSHPSTDTQYFGPGTRLTVL.

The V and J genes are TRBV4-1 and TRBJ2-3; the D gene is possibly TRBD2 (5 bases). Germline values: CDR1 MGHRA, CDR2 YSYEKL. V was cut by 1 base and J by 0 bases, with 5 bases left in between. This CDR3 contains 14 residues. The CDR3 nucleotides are TGCGCCAGCAGCCAAGCGGGGAGCACAGATACGCAGTATTTT. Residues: CASSQAGSTDTQYF.

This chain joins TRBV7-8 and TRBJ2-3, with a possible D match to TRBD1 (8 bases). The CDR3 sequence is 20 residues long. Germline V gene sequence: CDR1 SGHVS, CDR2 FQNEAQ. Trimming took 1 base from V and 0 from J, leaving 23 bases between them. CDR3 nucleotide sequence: TGTGCCAGCAGCTTAGTGAACAGGGGGTCCAGCGGGGCTAGCACAGATACGCAGTATTTT. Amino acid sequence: CASSLVNRGSSGASTDTQYF.

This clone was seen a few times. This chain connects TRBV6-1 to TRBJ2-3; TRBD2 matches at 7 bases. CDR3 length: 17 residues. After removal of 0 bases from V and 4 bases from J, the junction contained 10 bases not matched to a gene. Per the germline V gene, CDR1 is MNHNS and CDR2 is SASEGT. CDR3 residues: CASSEAQFGGRPDTQYF. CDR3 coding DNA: TGTGCCAGCAGTGAAGCGCAATTCGGCGGGAGACCAGATACGCAGTATTTT.

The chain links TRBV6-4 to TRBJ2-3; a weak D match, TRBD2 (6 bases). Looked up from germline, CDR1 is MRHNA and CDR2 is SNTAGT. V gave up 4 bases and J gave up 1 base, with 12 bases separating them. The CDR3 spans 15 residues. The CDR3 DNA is TGTGCCAGCAGTGGAACGGGAGAAGGCACAGATACGCAGTATTTT. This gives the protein CASSGTGEGTDTQYF.

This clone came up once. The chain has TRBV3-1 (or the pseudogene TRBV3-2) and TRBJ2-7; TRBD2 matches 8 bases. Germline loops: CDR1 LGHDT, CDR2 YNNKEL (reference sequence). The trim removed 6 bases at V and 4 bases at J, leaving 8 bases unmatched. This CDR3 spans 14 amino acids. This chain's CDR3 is CASRGSGRGYEQYF. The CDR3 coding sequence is TGTGCCAGCAGGGGAAGCGGGAGAGGTTACGAGCAGTACTTC.

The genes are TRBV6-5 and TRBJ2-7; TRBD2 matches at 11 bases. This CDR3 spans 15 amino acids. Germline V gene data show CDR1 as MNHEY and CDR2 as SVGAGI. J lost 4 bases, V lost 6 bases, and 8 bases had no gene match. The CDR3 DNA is TGTGCCAGCAGCCGAACCGGGACTAGCGGATACGAGCAGTACTTC. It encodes CASSRTGTSGYEQYF.

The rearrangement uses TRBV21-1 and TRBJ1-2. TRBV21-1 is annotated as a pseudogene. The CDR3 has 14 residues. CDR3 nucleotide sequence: TGTGCCAGCAGCAAAAGCCCCGGTGCGGGGGGCTACACCTTC. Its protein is CASSKSPGAGGYTF.

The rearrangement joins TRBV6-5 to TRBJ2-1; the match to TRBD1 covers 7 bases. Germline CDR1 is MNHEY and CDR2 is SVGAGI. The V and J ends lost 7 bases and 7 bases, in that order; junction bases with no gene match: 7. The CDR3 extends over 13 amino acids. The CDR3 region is CASTRDSSNEQFF. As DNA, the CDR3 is TGTGCCAGCACCCGGGACAGCTCAAATGAGCAGTTCTTC.

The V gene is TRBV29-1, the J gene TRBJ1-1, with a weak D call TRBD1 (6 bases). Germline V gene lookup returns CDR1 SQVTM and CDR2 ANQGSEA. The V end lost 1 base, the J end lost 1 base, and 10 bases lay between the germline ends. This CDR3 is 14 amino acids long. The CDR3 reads CSVEVTGWNTEAFF. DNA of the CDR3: TGCAGCGTTGAAGTGACAGGCTGGAACACTGAAGCTTTCTTT. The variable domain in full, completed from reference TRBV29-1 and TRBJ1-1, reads SAVISQKPSRDICQRGTSLTIQCQVDSQVTMMFWYRQQPGQSLTLIATANQGSEATYESGFVIDKFPISRPNLTFSTLTVSNMSPEDSSIYLCSVEVTGWNTEAFFGQGTRLTVV.

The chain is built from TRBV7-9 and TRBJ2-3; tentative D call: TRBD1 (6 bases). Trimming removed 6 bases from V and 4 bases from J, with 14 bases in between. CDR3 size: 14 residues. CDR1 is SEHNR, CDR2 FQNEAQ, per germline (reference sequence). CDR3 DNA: TGTGCCAGCAGTTCTACAGGGATCCCAGATACGCAGTATTTT. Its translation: CASSSTGIPDTQYF. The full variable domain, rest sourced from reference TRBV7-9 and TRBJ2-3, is DTGVSQNPRHKITKRGQNVTFRCDPISEHNRLYWYRQTLGQGPEFLTYFQNEAQLEKSRLLSDRFSAERPKGSFSTLEIQRTEQGDSAMYLCASSSTGIPDTQYFGPGTRLTVL.

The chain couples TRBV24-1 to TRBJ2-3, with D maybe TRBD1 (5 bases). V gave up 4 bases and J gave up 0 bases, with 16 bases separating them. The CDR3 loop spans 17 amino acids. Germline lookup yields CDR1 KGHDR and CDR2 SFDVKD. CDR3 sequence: CATSEQATETSTDTQYF. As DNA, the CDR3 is TGTGCCACCAGTGAACAAGCGACAGAAACTAGCACAGATACGCAGTATTTT.

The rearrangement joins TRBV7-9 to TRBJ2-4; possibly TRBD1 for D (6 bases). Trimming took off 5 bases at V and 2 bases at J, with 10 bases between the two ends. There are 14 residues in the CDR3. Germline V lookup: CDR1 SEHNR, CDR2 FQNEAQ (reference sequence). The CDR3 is CASSRTDTKNIQYF. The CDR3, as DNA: TGTGCCAGCAGCCGGACAGACACCAAAAACATTCAGTACTTC. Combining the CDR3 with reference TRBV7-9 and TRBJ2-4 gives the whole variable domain DTGVSQNPRHKITKRGQNVTFRCDPISEHNRLYWYRQTLGQGPEFLTYFQNEAQLEKSRLLSDRFSAERPKGSFSTLEIQRTEQGDSAMYLCASSRTDTKNIQYFGAGTRLSVL.

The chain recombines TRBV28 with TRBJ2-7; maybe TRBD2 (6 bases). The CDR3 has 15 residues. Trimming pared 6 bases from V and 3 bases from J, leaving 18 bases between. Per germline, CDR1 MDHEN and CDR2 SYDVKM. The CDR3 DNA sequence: TGTGCCAGCAGCCCCCCCGGAGGGCCCTACTACGAGCAGTACTTC. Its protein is CASSPPGGPYYEQYF.

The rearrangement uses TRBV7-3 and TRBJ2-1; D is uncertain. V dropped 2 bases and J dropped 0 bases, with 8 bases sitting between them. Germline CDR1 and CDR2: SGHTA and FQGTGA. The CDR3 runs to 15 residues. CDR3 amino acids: CASSLVESSYNEQFF. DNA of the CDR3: TGTGCCAGCAGCTTAGTGGAGAGCTCCTACAATGAGCAGTTCTTC.

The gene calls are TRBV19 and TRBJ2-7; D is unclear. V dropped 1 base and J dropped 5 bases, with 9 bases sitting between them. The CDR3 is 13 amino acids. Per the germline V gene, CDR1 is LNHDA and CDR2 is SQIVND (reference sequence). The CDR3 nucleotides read TGTGCCAGTAGTATAGCTCGGTTCCACGAGCAGTACTTC. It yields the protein CASSIARFHEQYF.

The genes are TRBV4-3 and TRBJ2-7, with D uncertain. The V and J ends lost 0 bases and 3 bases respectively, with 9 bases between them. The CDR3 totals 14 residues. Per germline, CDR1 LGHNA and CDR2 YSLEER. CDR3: CASSQDPQIYEQYF. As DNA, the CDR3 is TGCGCCAGCAGCCAAGACCCACAGATCTACGAGCAGTACTTC.

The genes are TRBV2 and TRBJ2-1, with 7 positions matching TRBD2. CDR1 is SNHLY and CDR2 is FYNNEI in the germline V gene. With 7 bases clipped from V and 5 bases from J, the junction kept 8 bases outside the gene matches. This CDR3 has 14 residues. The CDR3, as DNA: TGTGCCAGCAACCGGGGGGACCAGGACAATGAGCAGTTCTTC. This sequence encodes CASNRGDQDNEQFF.

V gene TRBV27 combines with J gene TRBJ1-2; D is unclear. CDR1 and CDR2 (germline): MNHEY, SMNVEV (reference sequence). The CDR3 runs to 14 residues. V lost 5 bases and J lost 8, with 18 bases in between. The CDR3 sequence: CASSQTLTVEGYTF. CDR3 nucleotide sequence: TGTGCCAGCAGTCAAACCCTCACAGTAGAAGGCTACACCTTC.

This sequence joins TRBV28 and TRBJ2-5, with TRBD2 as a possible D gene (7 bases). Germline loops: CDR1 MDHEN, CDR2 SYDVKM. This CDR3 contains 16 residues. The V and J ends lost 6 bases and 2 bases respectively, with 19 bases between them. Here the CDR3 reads CASSPPGGQLQETQYF. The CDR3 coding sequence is TGTGCCAGCAGCCCCCCGGGGGGCCAACTACAAGAGACCCAGTACTTC. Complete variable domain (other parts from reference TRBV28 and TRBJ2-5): DVKVTQSSRYLVKRTGEKVFLECVQDMDHENMFWYRQDPGLGLRLIYFSYDVKMKEKGDIPEGYSVSREKKERFSLILESASTNQTSMYLCASSPPGGQLQETQYFGPGTRLLVL.

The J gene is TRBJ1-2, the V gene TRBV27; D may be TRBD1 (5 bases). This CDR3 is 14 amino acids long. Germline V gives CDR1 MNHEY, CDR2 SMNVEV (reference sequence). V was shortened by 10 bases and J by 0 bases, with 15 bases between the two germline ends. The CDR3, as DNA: TGTGCCACTTCGCCGGGGGGAGCTAACTATGGCTACACCTTC. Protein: CATSPGGANYGYTF.

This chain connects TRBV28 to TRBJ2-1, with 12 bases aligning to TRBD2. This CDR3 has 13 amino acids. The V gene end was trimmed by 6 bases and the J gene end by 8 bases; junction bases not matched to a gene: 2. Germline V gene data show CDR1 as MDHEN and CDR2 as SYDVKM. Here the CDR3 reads CASRTSGSYEQFF. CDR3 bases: TGTGCCAGCAGGACTAGCGGGAGCTATGAGCAGTTCTTC.

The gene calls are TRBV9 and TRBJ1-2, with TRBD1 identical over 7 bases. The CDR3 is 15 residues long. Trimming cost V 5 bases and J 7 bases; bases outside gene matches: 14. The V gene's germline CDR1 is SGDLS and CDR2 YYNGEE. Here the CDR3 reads CASSEGRGGFGGYTF. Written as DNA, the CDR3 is TGTGCCAGCAGTGAGGGGAGAGGGGGCTTCGGTGGCTACACCTTC. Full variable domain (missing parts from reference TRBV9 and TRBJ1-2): DSGVTQTPKHLITATGQRVTLRCSPRSGDLSVYWYQQSLDQGLQFLIQYYNGEERAKGNILERFSAQQFPDLHSELNLSSLELGDSALYFCASSEGRGGFGGYTFGSGTRLTVV.

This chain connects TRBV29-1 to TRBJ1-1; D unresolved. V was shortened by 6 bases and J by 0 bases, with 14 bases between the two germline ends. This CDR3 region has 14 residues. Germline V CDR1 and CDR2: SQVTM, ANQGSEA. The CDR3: CSVITVIMNTEAFF. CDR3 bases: TGCAGCGTCATAACAGTGATAATGAACACTGAAGCTTTCTTT.

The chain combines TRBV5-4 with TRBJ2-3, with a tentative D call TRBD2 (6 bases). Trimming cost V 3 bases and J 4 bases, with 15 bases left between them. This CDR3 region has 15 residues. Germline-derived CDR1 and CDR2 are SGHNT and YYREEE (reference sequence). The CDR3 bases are TGTGCCAGCAGCTCCGGAGGGACCCCTTCAGATACGCAGTATTTT. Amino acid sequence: CASSSGGTPSDTQYF.

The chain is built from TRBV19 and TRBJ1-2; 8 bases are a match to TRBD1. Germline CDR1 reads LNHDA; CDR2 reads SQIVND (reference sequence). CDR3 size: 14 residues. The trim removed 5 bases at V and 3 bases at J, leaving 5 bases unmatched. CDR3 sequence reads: CASSSAGGDYGYTF. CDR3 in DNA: TGTGCCAGTAGTTCGGCAGGGGGCGACTATGGCTACACCTTC.